The clone carrying this T cell receptor beta chain has just a few counts. Its antigen is not identified. This sample was included in a study of T cells in Graves' hyperthyroidism and ophthalmopathy. Study outcomes and limitations: The model identified upcoming ophthalmopathy a median approximately 6.4 months ahead of onset. Stable hyperthyroidism was separated from ophthalmopathy by a model based on 13 V-J features.

Out of roughly 9.1 ml of fresh peripheral blood came the PBMCs. The CDR3 runs 15 residues. Per the germline V gene, CDR1 is ENHRY and CDR2 is SYGVKD. V lost 10 bases, J lost 0 bases, and 13 bases lay in between. The TCR beta CDR3 regions underwent amplification using RNA transcripts as the source. HTBI primers were the set used in a first-round RT-PCR of the TCR CDR3. Each CDR3 protein gets one entry after TCRdb re-called the multiplex PCR reads with MiXCR. The repertoire holds about 530,000 distinct CDR3 sequences, with about 15% as singletons. This receptor was taken from a woman in her late teens or twenties with Graves' ophthalmopathy. The sequencing sample was made of blood. The chain carries TRBV10-3 and TRBJ2-6; D is unclear. DNA of the CDR3: TGTGCCAGCACCCTGGACCTCTCTGGGGCCAACGTCCTGACTTTC. Its translation is CASTLDLSGANVLTF.